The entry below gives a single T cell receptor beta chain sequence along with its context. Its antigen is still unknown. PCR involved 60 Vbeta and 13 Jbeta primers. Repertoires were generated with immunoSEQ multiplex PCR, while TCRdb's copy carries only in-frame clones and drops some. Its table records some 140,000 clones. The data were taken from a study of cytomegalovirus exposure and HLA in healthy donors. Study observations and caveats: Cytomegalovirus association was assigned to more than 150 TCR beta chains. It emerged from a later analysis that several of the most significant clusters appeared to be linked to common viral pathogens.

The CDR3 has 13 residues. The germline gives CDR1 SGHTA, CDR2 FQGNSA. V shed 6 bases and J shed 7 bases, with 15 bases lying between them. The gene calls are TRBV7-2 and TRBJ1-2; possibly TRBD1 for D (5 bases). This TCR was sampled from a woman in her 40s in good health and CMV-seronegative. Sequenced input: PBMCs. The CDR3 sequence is CASRLLQGSGYTF. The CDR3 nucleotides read TGTGCCAGCAGGTTACTCCAGGGATCTGGCTACACCTTC.